The clone carrying this T cell receptor beta chain occurred a few times. Its target is not known. The data stem from a study of cytomegalovirus exposure and HLA in healthy donors. Study-level points and caveats: It was confirmed in vitro that a few of the CMV-associated chains were specific for CMV antigens. Across donors, most TCRs were seen rarely, yet some public ones were widespread.

V dropped 7 bases and J dropped 2 bases, with 12 bases sitting between them. This CDR3 has 13 amino acids. Looked up from germline, CDR1 is MDHEN and CDR2 is SYDVKM. The donors belonged to the approximately 120-subject validation cohort, separate from the roughly 670-subject first cohort. Method: immunoSEQ multiplex PCR; TCRdb's copy keeps in-frame clones and lacks some. The sample carries about 200,000 clones, 75% to 85% recorded once. Sequencing used PBMCs. This sequence joins TRBV28 and TRBJ2-7, with D perhaps TRBD2 (5 bases). This sequence was found in a young woman in good health and CMV-seropositive. CDR3: CASMVGATYEQYF. The CDR3 nucleotides read TGTGCCAGCATGGTGGGAGCAACCTACGAGCAGTACTTC.